Sequencing of this TCR beta chain was carried out in a study of blood T cell repertoires in COVID-19. Study background: Material from acute and convalescent COVID-19 was sourced from the United States, Italy and Spain. T cells, B-cell-depleted T cells, or PBMCs supplied cDNA or gDNA.

The germline V gene has CDR1 SNHLY and CDR2 FYNNEI. The trim removed 0 bases at V and 9 bases at J, leaving 6 bases unmatched. The CDR3 is 15 amino acids. Assay used: immunoSEQ multiplex PCR; TCRdb lists only in-frame clones, some missing. The repertoire includes 200,000 to 250,000 clones, approximately 86% of them detected once, and 7.1% sits in the top ten. This clone has only one observation. The receptor comes from an older woman with active or convalescent COVID-19. Sequences were obtained from peripheral blood. The chain links TRBV2 to TRBJ2-1; 9 positions agree with TRBD2. The CDR3 protein is CASSEARGTSPEQFF. The DNA for the CDR3 is TGTGCCAGCAGTGAAGCGCGAGGGACTAGCCCTGAGCAGTTCTTC.